This TCR beta chain comes out of a study of metastatic and nonmetastatic thyroid tumors. Study summary: Both malignant and benign thyroid patients supplied peripheral blood and tumor or nodule tissue samples, across which the repertoires of these patients were then compared.

Thyroid surgery had not been preceded by any treatment in any patient. Through MiXCR, TCRdb re-clonotyped the PCR reads. The sample has 75,000 to 100,000 clones; 10% to 15% are singletons. General observations from the study: Versus benign nodules, malignant thyroid tumors reportedly had significantly higher TCR beta diversity, in blood and tumor.

This clone showed up many times. Its antigen is undetermined. A much bigger clone sits one base away, suggesting this may be a read error. The same CDR3 arises from other DNA sequences in this sample as well. CDR1 and CDR2 from the germline V gene are SGDLS and YYNGEE. V lost 0 bases, J lost 5 bases, and 12 bases lay in between. CDR3 size: 15 residues. This clonotype originated in a female donor with papillary thyroid cancer or a benign thyroid nodule (not recorded which). Some clones in this sample may be carry-over from other donors' samples. Sequencing was carried out using blood. The rearrangement links TRBV9 to TRBJ2-1; D gene ambiguous. The CDR3 here is CASSVGFGSNNEQFF. As DNA, the CDR3 is TGTGCCAGCAGCGTAGGCTTTGGCAGTAACAATGAGCAGTTCTTC.